A single sample gave rise to the 25 T cell receptor beta chains below, sequenced in a study of pediatric ulcerative colitis. The repertoire was sequenced with immunoSEQ multiplex PCR; TCRdb's copy has only in-frame clones and lacks some. This table has approximately 37,000 clones, 65% to 85% appearing once. The rectum was sampled with one to two pinch biopsies at colonoscopy. The sample consisted of gut tissue. Receptors originate from a boy between 10 and 17 years old with severe ulcerative colitis.

The chain joins TRBV5-4 to TRBJ1-1, with D unclear. Germline CDR1 and CDR2: SGHNT and YYREEE (reference sequence). CDR3 length: 13 amino acids. Trimming cost V 0 bases and J 5 bases, with 8 bases left between them. For the CDR3, the DNA is TGTGCCAGCAGCTTGGCCGCGGGAACTGAAGCTTTCTTT. Its translation: CASSLAAGTEAFF.

J is TRBJ2-7 and V is TRBV7-3; no clear D. This CDR3 is 13 amino acids long. V was clipped by 0 bases and J by 7 bases, with 10 bases between them. Per germline, CDR1 SGHTA and CDR2 FQGTGA. DNA of the CDR3: TGTGCCAGCAGCTTAACGGGAACGGAAGAGCAGTACTTC. It codes for CASSLTGTEEQYF.

This clone came up once. The chain couples TRBV5-6 to TRBJ2-6; the D gene is possibly TRBD1 (6 bases). V lost 4 bases, J lost 0 bases, and 11 bases lay in between. The CDR3 runs to 16 residues. The germline CDR1 and CDR2 sequences are SGHDT and YYEEEE. CDR3 nucleotide sequence: TGTGCCAGCAGCGTGATGGACAGCTCTGGGGCCAACGTCCTGACTTTC. Its protein is CASSVMDSSGANVLTF. The complete variable domain, with remaining parts taken from reference TRBV5-6 and TRBJ2-6, reads DAGVTQSPTHLIKTRGQQVTLRCSPKSGHDTVSWYQQALGQGPQFIFQYYEEEERQRGNFPDRFSGHQFPNYSSELNVNALLLGDSALYLCASSVMDSSGANVLTFGAGSRLTVL.

V is TRBV28 and J is TRBJ1-1, with 10 bases lining up with TRBD1. This CDR3 region has 15 residues. Germline CDR1 MDHEN, CDR2 SYDVKM. The V and J ends lost 5 bases and 5 bases, in that order; junction bases with no gene match: 8. CDR3 coding DNA: TGTGCCAGCAGTGAGTCCGGGACAGGGGCGACTGAAGCTTTCTTT. Residues: CASSESGTGATEAFF.

This chain connects TRBV6-1 to TRBJ2-3; D is ambiguous. Germline V gene lookup returns CDR1 MNHNS and CDR2 SASEGT. The CDR3 is made up of 13 amino acids. V was pared by 2 bases and J by 5 bases, with 8 bases between. CDR3 sequence (DNA): TGTGCCAGCAGTGAAATGATCAAAGATACGCAGTATTTT. It is translated as CASSEMIKDTQYF.

V and J are TRBV11-2 and TRBJ2-1; weak D call: TRBD1 (6 bases). This CDR3 is built from 15 residues. Germline CDR1 and CDR2: SGHAT and FQNNGV. V lost 2 bases to trimming and J lost 6 bases, with 14 bases between them. CDR3 loop: CASSLTGTVANEQFF. The CDR3 bases are TGTGCCAGCAGCTTAACAGGGACCGTGGCCAATGAGCAGTTCTTC.

CDR3 DNA sequence: TGCGCCAGCAGCCAAGCAACTAGCGGGGGGGCCTGGAATGAGCAGTTCTTC. As protein: CASSQATSGGAWNEQFF. J is TRBJ2-1 and V is TRBV4-1; 13 bases are shared with TRBD2. Germline V lookup: CDR1 MGHRA, CDR2 YSYEKL. The CDR3 runs to 17 residues. V dropped 1 base and J dropped 7; count of bases not matched to a gene: 7.

The rearrangement links TRBV23-1 to TRBJ1-5; 9 positions agree with TRBD1. TRBV23-1 is filed as an ORF, its function uncertain. This CDR3 comprises 16 residues. The ends lost 7 bases at V and 3 bases at J; junction bases unmatched: 10. CDR3 sequence reads: CASTPRGQGNNQPQHF. The CDR3 region has the DNA TGCGCCAGCACCCCAAGGGGACAGGGAAACAATCAGCCCCAGCATTTT.

The chain carries TRBV4-1 and TRBJ2-7; 7 bases agree with TRBD1. The CDR3 is 15 residues long. The germline gives CDR1 MGHRA, CDR2 YSYEKL. Trimming removed 3 bases from V and 3 bases from J; junction bases left unmatched: 8. The CDR3 nucleotides are TGCGCCAGCAGCCAGGGGGACAGCTACATCTACGAGCAGTACTTC. Translation: CASSQGDSYIYEQYF.

This CDR3 is CASTSLLTGLAEAFF. CDR3 coding DNA: TGTGCCAGCACCTCTCTCCTTACAGGGCTGGCTGAAGCTTTCTTT. The J gene is TRBJ1-1, the V gene TRBV11-1; D perhaps matches TRBD1 (6 bases). The CDR3 is 15 amino acids. Germline lookup yields CDR1 SGHAT and CDR2 FQDESV (reference sequence). Trimming removed 7 bases at V and 6 bases at J, with 21 bases between.

On this clone: The junction does not match germline at one end; this may be a read error. The chain has TRBV2 and TRBJ1-1, with unresolved D. The CDR3 length is 12 residues. Germline CDR1 SNHLY, CDR2 FYNNEI. CDR3 sequence: CASSEVEKEAFF. CDR3 nucleotide sequence: TGTGCCAGCAGCGAAGTCGAGAAAGAAGCTTTCTTT. The full variable domain, its missing parts supplied by reference TRBV2 and TRBJ1-1, is EPEVTQTPSHQVTQMGQEVILRCVPISNHLYFYWYRQILGQKVEFLVSFYNNEISEKSEIFDDQFSVERPDGSNFTLKIRSTKLEDSAMYFCASSEVEKEAFFGQGTRLTVV.

The rearrangement uses TRBV18 and TRBJ1-5; TRBD1 matches at 9 bases. There are 15 residues in the CDR3. The junction had 5 bases not matched to a gene; V was cut back by 3 bases and J by 5 bases. Germline assignment: CDR1 KGHSH and CDR2 LQKENI. The CDR3 sequence is CASSPEQGADQPQHF. CDR3 DNA sequence: TGTGCCAGCTCACCCGAACAGGGGGCGGATCAGCCCCAGCATTTT.

The chain joins TRBV5-6 to TRBJ2-4; D unclear. The CDR3 spans 14 residues. Germline V gene data show CDR1 as SGHDT and CDR2 as YYEEEE. Trimming removed 2 bases at V and 1 base at J, with 7 bases between. The CDR3 DNA follows: TGTGCCAGCAGCTTCCGGGCGGCCAAAAACATTCAGTACTTC. Translated, it gives CASSFRAAKNIQYF. Full variable domain (rest looked up from reference TRBV5-6 and TRBJ2-4): DAGVTQSPTHLIKTRGQQVTLRCSPKSGHDTVSWYQQALGQGPQFIFQYYEEEERQRGNFPDRFSGHQFPNYSSELNVNALLLGDSALYLCASSFRAAKNIQYFGAGTRLSVL.

This clone was recorded a few times. This chain uses TRBV4-1 with TRBJ1-5; D gene ambiguous. The ends were cut back, 1 base at V and 6 bases at J, with 7 bases in the middle. CDR1 MGHRA and CDR2 YSYEKL come from the germline V gene. This CDR3 has 13 amino acids. For the CDR3, the DNA is TGCGCCAGCAGCCAAGGACGGGTTCAGCCCCAGCATTTT. Protein sequence: CASSQGRVQPQHF.

The rearrangement uses TRBV7-4 and TRBJ2-5; 8 nucleotides line up with TRBD2. Germline CDR1 is SGHVT and CDR2 is SQSDAQ. This CDR3 contains 14 residues. V lost 4 bases to trimming and J lost 3 bases; unmatched junction nucleotides: 4. The CDR3 nucleotides are TGTGCCAGCAGCTCGGGACTAGAAGAAGAGACCCAGTACTTC. Translated, it gives CASSSGLEEETQYF.

V and J are TRBV6-1 and TRBJ1-2, with D tentatively TRBD1 (5 bases). V was shortened by 7 bases and J by 7 bases, with 22 bases between the two germline ends. The CDR3 length is 15 residues. In germline, CDR1 is MNHNS, CDR2 SASEGT. CDR3 in amino acids: CASKGTTGATPGYTF. The CDR3 DNA follows: TGTGCCAGCAAAGGTACGACCGGGGCTACGCCTGGCTACACCTTC.

The CDR3 nucleotides read TGTGCCAGCAGTGATCTAATTGAAGCTTTCTTT. Its translation is CASSDLIEAFF. The chain employs TRBV6-1 and TRBJ1-1; D uncertain. The V gene lost 3 bases and the J gene lost 7 bases, with 6 bases spanning the gap. Germline V lookup: CDR1 MNHNS, CDR2 SASEGT. This CDR3 has 11 residues.

The chain carries TRBV28 and TRBJ1-2; no firm D call. Deletions cut 5 bases from V and 6 bases from J, with 7 bases between. Germline lookup yields CDR1 MDHEN and CDR2 SYDVKM. The length of the CDR3 is 11 residues. The CDR3 DNA follows: TGTGCCAGCAGTCCGTCGCATGGCTACACCTTC. Its protein product is CASSPSHGYTF.

V gene TRBV4-2 combines with J gene TRBJ1-1; unclear D gene. The V gene lost 2 bases and the J gene lost 0 bases, with 19 bases spanning the gap. The CDR3 sequence is 18 residues long. The germline V gene encodes CDR1 LGHNA and CDR2 YNFKEQ. The CDR3, as DNA: TGTGCCAGCAGCCAAATCCGATCCACCGCAGCAATGAACACTGAAGCTTTCTTT. It is translated as CASSQIRSTAAMNTEAFF.

The table lists this clone with a count of one. The V call is TRBV18, the J call TRBJ2-7; D perhaps matches TRBD2 (6 bases). V lost 6 bases and J 5 bases, leaving 17 bases between the germline ends. The CDR3 loop spans 14 amino acids. Germline CDR1 and CDR2: KGHSH and LQKENI. CDR3 loop: CASSFRDSGNEQYF. The DNA of the CDR3 is TGTGCCAGCTCGTTCCGGGACTCCGGTAACGAGCAGTACTTC.

This chain joins TRBV11-2 and TRBJ1-2; D not resolved. The V end lost 8 bases, the J end lost 2 bases, and 24 bases lay between the germline ends. In germline, CDR1 is SGHAT, CDR2 FQNNGV. The CDR3 runs to 17 residues. DNA for the CDR3: TGTGCCAGCGGGGATACGACCGGCAGAGATTTAAACTATGGCTACACCTTC. This codes for CASGDTTGRDLNYGYTF.

This clone was seen only a few times. The same CDR3 can be traced to other DNA sequences in this sample. This rearrangement joins TRBV7-9 to TRBJ2-5; D remains ambiguous. The V end was cut by 7 bases, the J end by 2 bases, with 11 bases between. The CDR3 runs to 13 residues. The germline gives CDR1 SEHNR, CDR2 FQNEAQ (reference sequence). CDR3 amino acids: CASIPPGQETQYF. CDR3 DNA: TGTGCCAGCATTCCCCCTGGGCAAGAGACCCAGTACTTC.

The chain joins TRBV5-6 to TRBJ1-4; D is unresolved. Looked up from germline, CDR1 is SGHDT and CDR2 is YYEEEE. With 2 bases removed from V and 2 bases from J, the gap between germline ends came to 10 bases. This CDR3 region has 15 residues. CDR3 in amino acids: CASSFLRRTNEKLFF. The CDR3 DNA is TGTGCCAGCAGCTTTCTCAGGCGGACTAATGAAAAACTGTTTTTT.

The V and J genes are TRBV30 and TRBJ1-6; D remains unclear. The CDR3 is 13 residues long. V gave up 5 bases and J gave up 9 bases, with 14 bases separating them. Germline CDR1 and CDR2: GTSNPN and SVGIG (reference sequence). CDR3 bases: TGTGCCTGGGCAGGTTTGGTCGGTTCACCCCTCCACTTT. As protein: CAWAGLVGSPLHF. The full variable domain, completed using reference TRBV30 and TRBJ1-6, is SQTIHQWPATLVQPVGSPLSLECTVEGTSNPNLYWYRQAAGRGLQLLFYSVGIGQISSEVPQNLSASRPQDRQFILSSKKLLLSDSGFYLCAWAGLVGSPLHFGNGTRLTVT.

The V call is TRBV12-2, the J call TRBJ2-6. TRBV12-2 constitutes a pseudogene. The CDR3 consists of 16 residues. CDR3 in DNA: TGTGCAAGTCGGCGCCGGCCGGACTCTGGGGCCAACGTCCTGACTTTC. Residues: CASRRRPDSGANVLTF.